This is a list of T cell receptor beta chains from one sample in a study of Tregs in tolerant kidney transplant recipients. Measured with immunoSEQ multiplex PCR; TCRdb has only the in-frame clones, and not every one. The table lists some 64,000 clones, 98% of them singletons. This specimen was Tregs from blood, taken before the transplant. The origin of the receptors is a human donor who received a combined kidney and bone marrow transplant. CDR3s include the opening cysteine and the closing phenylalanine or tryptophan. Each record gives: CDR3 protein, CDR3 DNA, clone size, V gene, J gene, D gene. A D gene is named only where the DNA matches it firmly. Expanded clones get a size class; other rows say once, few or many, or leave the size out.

CAGGRGDLNYGYTF	TGTGCCGGGGGGAGGGGGGATTTAAACTATGGCTACACCTTC	.	TRBV6-1	TRBJ1-2	.
CAWHRDPPATNEKLFF	TGTGCCTGGCACAGGGACCCTCCTGCAACTAATGAAAAACTGTTTTTT	.	TRBV30	TRBJ1-4	.
CASSWGQVYEQYF	TGTGCCAGCAGTTGGGGACAGGTCTACGAGCAGTACTTC	.	TRBV7-2	TRBJ2-7	TRBD1
CASSLDRNTEAFF	TGTGCCAGCAGCCTCGACAGGAACACTGAAGCTTTCTTT	once	TRBV7-3	TRBJ1-1	.
CATSGGGGGAFRGYTF	TGTGCCACCAGCGGTGGAGGAGGGGGCGCGTTCCGGGGCTACACCTTC	.	TRBV15	TRBJ1-2	TRBD1
CASSFSPRLSFNYGYTF	TGTGCCAGCAGCTTCTCCCCTCGACTGTCATTTAACTATGGCTACACCTTC	.	TRBV5-8	TRBJ1-2	.
CASSVGVGGIFDEQFF	TGTGCCAGCAGCGTAGGGGTGGGGGGGATTTTCGATGAGCAGTTCTTC	.	TRBV9	TRBJ2-1	TRBD2
CASSSGTEYEKLFF	TGTGCCAGCAGCTCCGGGACAGAGTATGAAAAACTGTTTTTT	.	TRBV9	TRBJ1-4	TRBD1
CASSLPGNYGYTF	TGCGCCAGCAGCCTACCAGGAAACTATGGCTACACCTTC	.	TRBV5-1	TRBJ1-2	.
CASSFQGADYEQYF	TGCGCCAGCAGCTTCCAGGGGGCGGACTACGAGCAGTACTTC	.	TRBV5-1	TRBJ2-7	TRBD1
CASGLTGANEKLFF	TGCGCCAGCGGTTTAACAGGGGCTAATGAAAAACTGTTTTTT	.	TRBV5-1	TRBJ1-4	TRBD1
CASSLVGDTYSNQPQHF	TGTGCCAGCAGTCTGGTCGGGGACACCTATAGCAATCAGCCCCAGCATTTT	.	TRBV28	TRBJ1-5	.
CASSPKAGGMNTEAFF	TGTGCCAGCTCACCTAAAGCAGGGGGCATGAACACTGAAGCTTTCTTT	.	TRBV18	TRBJ1-1	TRBD1
CASSCAWEQFF	TGTGCCAGCAGCTGCGCCTGGGAGCAGTTCTTC	.	TRBV5-4	TRBJ2-1	.
CATSRGISGSPYNEQFF	TGTGCCACCAGCAGGGGAATAAGCGGGAGCCCCTACAATGAGCAGTTCTTC	.	TRBV15	TRBJ2-1	TRBD2
CASSLAQNNEQFF	TGTGCCAGCAGCTTAGCCCAAAACAATGAGCAGTTCTTC	.	TRBV7-9	TRBJ2-1	.
CASSHGQVRKPQHF	TGTGCCAGCAGCCACGGACAGGTTCGGAAGCCCCAGCATTTT	.	TRBV7-2	TRBJ1-5	TRBD1
CASSQGLAGNTGELFF	TGTGCCAGCAGCCAAGGACTAGCGGGCAACACCGGGGAGCTGTTTTTT	.	TRBV4-2	TRBJ2-2	TRBD2
CASSRRQGPPTGELFF	TGTGCCAGCAGCCGAAGACAGGGACCCCCGACCGGGGAGCTGTTTTTT	.	TRBV14	TRBJ2-2	TRBD1
CASSFPSGTDYGYTF	TGTGCCAGCAGCTTCCCTTCCGGGACAGACTATGGCTACACCTTC	.	TRBV7-8	TRBJ1-2	TRBD1
CASSRQVGEQYF	TGTGCCAGTAGTCGACAGGTTGGCGAGCAGTACTTC	once	TRBV19	TRBJ2-7	.
CASRSTGNQPQHF	TGTGCCAGCAGATCGACAGGCAATCAGCCCCAGCATTTT	.	TRBV6-1	TRBJ1-5	.
CASSLVPGQPQHF	TGCGCCAGCAGCTTGGTGCCAGGGCAGCCCCAGCATTTT	.	TRBV5-1	TRBJ1-5	.
CASSSDRAQETQYF	TGTGCCAGCAGCTCGGACAGGGCCCAAGAGACCCAGTACTTC	few	TRBV7-2	TRBJ2-5	TRBD1
CASSLAQTGRFDSPLHF	TGTGCCAGCAGCTTGGCCCAGACAGGGAGATTTGATTCACCCCTCCACTTT	.	TRBV5-6	TRBJ1-6	TRBD1
CASSLDRAGGTDTQYF	TGCGCCAGCAGCTTGGATCGAGCGGGAGGGACAGATACGCAGTATTTT	.	TRBV5-1	TRBJ2-3	TRBD2
CASSLTGQRQFF	TGTGCCAGCAGCTTAACTGGTCAGCGCCAGTTCTTC	.	TRBV7-3	TRBJ2-1	.
CASSEDQGSRNEQFF	TGTGCCAGCAGCGAAGATCAGGGTTCGAGGAATGAGCAGTTCTTC	.	TRBV6-6	TRBJ2-1	.
CASSPLTQVNYGYTF	TGTGCCAGCAGCCCCCTCACACAGGTTAACTATGGCTACACCTTC	.	TRBV7-8	TRBJ1-2	.
CSVRQANTDTQYF	TGCAGCGTCCGACAGGCCAACACAGATACGCAGTATTTT	.	TRBV29-1	TRBJ2-3	.
CASNRAGAAGGQYF	TGTGCCAGCAACAGAGCGGGAGCGGCGGGCGGCCAGTACTTC	.	TRBV6-6	TRBJ2-5	TRBD2
CASSLPRGEKLFF	TGTGCCAGCAGCTTGCCCCGGGGTGAAAAACTGTTTTTT	once	TRBV5-6	TRBJ1-4	.
CASGLGLAGVYNEQFF	TGTGCTAGTGGTTTGGGTCTAGCGGGAGTATACAATGAGCAGTTCTTC	.	TRBV12-5	TRBJ2-1	TRBD2
CASSLGQYPYSNQPQHF	TGCGCCAGCAGCTTGGGGCAGTACCCTTATAGCAATCAGCCCCAGCATTTT	.	TRBV5-1	TRBJ1-5	.
CASSRPGGGPRDF	TGTGCCAGCAGCCGGCCGGGTGGGGGCCCTCGGGACTTC	.	TRBV5-4	TRBJ2-7	.
CASSESGAGHYGYTF	TGTGCCAGCAGTGAATCTGGGGCGGGGCACTATGGCTACACCTTC	.	TRBV25-1	TRBJ1-2	.
CASQRGGSWTQYF	TGTGCCAGCCAGCGGGGGGGTTCGTGGACGCAGTATTTT	once	TRBV2	TRBJ2-3	TRBD2
CASSESTSGTEVYQETQYF	TGCGCCAGCAGCGAGAGCACTAGCGGGACAGAAGTGTACCAAGAGACCCAGTACTTC	.	TRBV5-1	TRBJ2-5	TRBD2
CASSQLQGSKQFF	TGCGCCAGCAGCCAACTTCAGGGTAGCAAGCAGTTCTTC	.	TRBV4-3	TRBJ2-1	.
CASSLLGAFGYTF	TGTGCCAGCAGCTTGTTGGGGGCGTTTGGCTACACCTTC	.	TRBV5-8	TRBJ1-2	.
CASSSLGTQYF	TGTGCCAGCAGCTCCCTCGGGACCCAGTACTTC	.	TRBV9	TRBJ2-5	.